The 32 T cell receptor beta chains given below trace back to one sample, sequenced in a study of T cell responses to AZD1222 COVID-19 vaccine (dated by TCRdb to the early 2020s). The time point label, as the study defines it: baseline before first vaccination. The method behind the library was the immunoSEQ multiplex PCR assay. The source is immuneACCESS, and TCRdb retained only in-frame sequences with V and J called. Part of the clones is not carried over; for the studies checked, unresolved V genes explain less than half of this, and the remainder is unexplained. A total of tens of thousands of clones appear in this sample, 70% to 85% of them only once. The ten largest clonotypes hold about 19% of the sample. Material: peripheral blood, obtained on day 0 of AZD1222 vaccination. These receptors were obtained from an adult in good health.

V gene TRBV7-3 combines with J gene TRBJ2-1; D perhaps matches TRBD2 (5 bases). CDR1 and CDR2 (germline): SGHTA, FQGTGA. The CDR3 covers 17 residues. V was cut by 4 bases and J by 10 bases, with 26 bases left in between. The CDR3 DNA reads TGTGCCAGCAGCTCCGAGGGCCGAGGTATTAGTATACGGGAGCAGTTCTTC. Translated, it gives CASSSEGRGISIREQFF.

The V and J genes are TRBV7-8 and TRBJ1-4, with D possibly TRBD1 on 6 matching bases. Germline V lookup: CDR1 SGHVS, CDR2 FQNEAQ. The CDR3 is 15 amino acids. The ends were cut back, 4 bases at V and 0 bases at J, with 9 bases in the middle. CDR3 in DNA: TGTGCCAGCAGCTCCTACAGGGCAACTAATGAAAAACTGTTTTTT. Its protein is CASSSYRATNEKLFF.

The genes are TRBV20-1 and TRBJ1-2; no clear D gene. V dropped 3 bases and J dropped 5 bases, with 13 bases sitting between them. Germline-derived CDR1 and CDR2 are DFQATT and SNEGSKA (reference sequence). The CDR3 has 13 residues. CDR3 in amino acids: CSASLQTYYGYTF. CDR3 bases: TGCAGTGCTAGTCTTCAGACCTATTATGGCTACACCTTC.

The chain links TRBV4-1 to TRBJ1-3; no definite D call. The germline V and J ends were trimmed by 5 bases and 0 bases, with 5 bases remaining between them. Per germline, CDR1 MGHRA and CDR2 YSYEKL. The CDR3 covers 13 residues. For the CDR3, the DNA is TGCGCCAGCAGCGAGGACTCTGGAAACACCATATATTTT. Its protein is CASSEDSGNTIYF.

The chain joins TRBV5-1 to TRBJ1-1, with 9 nucleotides matching TRBD1. The J segment lost 7 bases and the V segment lost 4 bases, leaving 11 bases of the junction unmatched. CDR3 size: 15 residues. The V gene's germline CDR1 is SGHRS and CDR2 YFSETQ. CDR3 sequence reads: CASSPEGQGIIEAFF. The CDR3 DNA follows: TGCGCCAGCAGCCCGGAGGGACAGGGAATAATTGAAGCTTTCTTT.

The chain has TRBV14 and TRBJ2-7, with 7 positions matching TRBD1. This CDR3 is built from 17 residues. V lost 5 bases and J lost 3; bases outside the gene matches: 16. Per germline, CDR1 SGHDN and CDR2 FVKESK. The CDR3 bases are TGTGCCAGCAGCTCCTTTGGTTTCAGGACAGGAAACTACGAGCAGTACTTC. Translating gives CASSSFGFRTGNYEQYF.

The chain has TRBV28 and TRBJ1-2; D is undetermined. The length of the CDR3 is 12 residues. CDR1 and CDR2 from the germline V gene are MDHEN and SYDVKM. The ends were cut back, 7 bases at V and 10 bases at J, with 16 bases in the middle. The CDR3 DNA reads as TGTGCCAGCACTGTAGGGCCTAGGGACTACACCTTC. It encodes CASTVGPRDYTF.

This sequence joins TRBV12-3 or TRBV12-4 and TRBJ1-1; D unclear. V gave up 3 bases and J gave up 7 bases, with 6 bases separating them. This CDR3 comprises 11 residues. The CDR3 sequence is CASSLGVEAFF. CDR3 coding DNA: TGTGCCAGCAGTTTGGGTGTTGAAGCTTTCTTT.

This rearrangement joins TRBV9 to TRBJ2-1, with 10 bases that match TRBD2. Looked up from germline, CDR1 is SGDLS and CDR2 is YYNGEE. V lost 4 bases to trimming and J lost 0 bases; unmatched junction nucleotides: 1. The CDR3 contains 15 residues. CDR3 sequence: CASSPSGSSYNEQFF. CDR3 nucleotides: TGTGCCAGCAGCCCTAGCGGGAGCTCCTACAATGAGCAGTTCTTC.

The rearrangement uses TRBV12-5 and TRBJ1-2, with no clear D. Trimming removed 2 bases from V and 2 bases from J, with 9 bases in between. Germline CDR1 and CDR2: LGHNT and FRNRAP. The CDR3 has 14 residues. Written as DNA, the CDR3 is TGTGCTAGTGGTTTGCCCCCCTTAAACTATGGCTACACCTTC. Translated, it gives CASGLPPLNYGYTF.

The chain links TRBV5-6 to TRBJ1-5, with 7 bases aligning to TRBD1. Per the germline V gene, CDR1 is SGHDT and CDR2 is YYEEEE. After removal of 3 bases from V and 4 bases from J, the junction contained 7 bases not matched to a gene. CDR3 size: 15 residues. The CDR3 sequence is CASSSWPGQNQPQHF. CDR3 nucleotides: TGTGCCAGCAGCTCATGGCCGGGACAGAATCAGCCCCAGCATTTT.

The chain couples TRBV5-1 to TRBJ2-2; D not resolved. The CDR3 loop spans 15 amino acids. Trimming shortened V by 0 bases and J by 2 bases, and 8 bases separated the two germline ends. The germline gives CDR1 SGHRS, CDR2 YFSETQ. In DNA form, the CDR3 reads TGCGCCAGCAGCTTGGAGGCAGCCAACACCGGGGAGCTGTTTTTT. Translation gives CASSLEAANTGELFF.

The V and J genes are TRBV6-5 and TRBJ1-5, with TRBD1 matching over 7 bases. The germline V gene encodes CDR1 MNHEY and CDR2 SVGAGI. V was clipped by 5 bases and J by 1 base; unmatched bases: 5. CDR3 length: 15 amino acids. The CDR3 here is CASSQTGISNQPQHF. In DNA, the CDR3 is TGTGCCAGCAGTCAGACAGGGATAAGCAATCAGCCCCAGCATTTT.

The chain combines TRBV5-1 with TRBJ2-6, with D perhaps being TRBD1 or TRBD2 (5 bases each). The length of the CDR3 is 16 residues. Trimming removed 6 bases from V and 0 bases from J, with 13 bases in between. Per germline, CDR1 SGHRS and CDR2 YFSETQ. The CDR3 here is CASTGDGYSGANVLTF. The DNA of the CDR3 is TGCGCCAGCACCGGGGACGGATACTCTGGGGCCAACGTCCTGACTTTC. Using reference TRBV5-1 and TRBJ2-6 for the parts outside the CDR3, the full variable domain is KAGVTQTPRYLIKTRGQQVTLSCSPISGHRSVSWYQQTPGQGLQFLFEYFSETQRNKGNFPGRFSGRQFSNSRSEMNVSTLELGDSALYLCASTGDGYSGANVLTFGAGSRLTVL.

The V gene is TRBV5-8, the J gene TRBJ1-1; D gene unclear. The CDR3 is made up of 15 amino acids. Per the germline V gene, CDR1 is SGHTS and CDR2 is YDEGEE. V gave up 3 bases and J gave up 1 base, with 13 bases separating them. This CDR3 reads CASSSGWGRNTEAFF. CDR3 DNA sequence: TGTGCCAGCAGCTCGGGATGGGGTCGGAACACTGAAGCTTTCTTT.

The V and J genes are TRBV24-1 and TRBJ2-1; 11 bases are shared with TRBD2. Germline values: CDR1 KGHDR, CDR2 SFDVKD. The length of the CDR3 is 15 residues. J lost 0 bases, V lost 11 bases, and 5 bases had no gene match. The CDR3 protein is CASGTSGDSYNEQFF. The CDR3 bases are TGTGCCAGCGGGACTAGCGGAGACTCCTACAATGAGCAGTTCTTC.

This clone was recorded only once. V is TRBV7-3 and J is TRBJ2-1, with 7 bases aligning to TRBD1. V lost 8 bases and J lost 0; bases outside the gene matches: 7. Germline assignment: CDR1 SGHTA and CDR2 FQGTGA. The CDR3 spans 15 residues. The CDR3 loop is CASYSGGSSYNEQFF. CDR3 bases: TGTGCCAGCTATTCAGGGGGATCCTCCTACAATGAGCAGTTCTTC.

This clone has a handful of counts. The CDR3 nucleotides are TGTGCCAGCAGGGAGCAATCAGTGAGGGGAAACACCATATATTTT. This sequence encodes CASREQSVRGNTIYF. This chain uses TRBV6-5 with TRBJ1-3; D gene uncertain. Between the trimmed V and J ends, which lost 6 bases and 4 bases, there was a span of 16 bases. Germline CDR1 is MNHEY and CDR2 is SVGAGI. This CDR3 has 15 amino acids.

This clone was found a few times. The chain links TRBV27 to TRBJ1-2, with D possibly being TRBD1 (5 bases). Germline V gene lookup returns CDR1 MNHEY and CDR2 SMNVEV (reference sequence). V was cut by 7 bases and J by 7 bases, with 13 bases left in between. The CDR3 has 12 residues. CDR3: CASKTRGAGYTF. The CDR3 nucleotides read TGTGCCAGCAAGACGAGAGGGGCTGGCTACACCTTC.

The chain has TRBV18 and TRBJ2-2; the match to TRBD1 covers 9 bases. CDR1 is KGHSH, CDR2 LQKENI, per germline. V gave up 4 bases and J gave up 3 bases; unmatched junction bases: 9. CDR3 size: 17 residues. CDR3 amino acids: CASSLVAQGADTGELFF. In nucleotides, the CDR3 is TGTGCCAGCTCACTCGTCGCACAGGGGGCGGACACCGGGGAGCTGTTTTTT.

The chain carries TRBV11-3 and TRBJ2-1; 7 bases match TRBD2. The CDR3 extends over 16 amino acids. V lost 5 bases to trimming and J lost 3 bases; unmatched junction nucleotides: 10. The germline V gene has CDR1 SGHNT and CDR2 YENEEA. This CDR3 reads CASSASPLAIYNEQFF. The CDR3 DNA sequence: TGTGCCAGCAGCGCCTCTCCACTAGCGATCTACAATGAGCAGTTCTTC.

V and J are TRBV3-1 (or the pseudogene TRBV3-2) and TRBJ2-3; 10 bases are shared with TRBD2. This CDR3 spans 17 amino acids. From germline, CDR1 is LGHDT and CDR2 YNNKEL (reference sequence). J was trimmed by 5 bases and V by 3 bases; bases with no gene match: 11. CDR3 sequence (DNA): TGTGCCAGCAGCCAGTATTCTAGCGGGAGCTTGTTAGATACGCAGTATTTT. This sequence encodes CASSQYSSGSLLDTQYF.

The V call is TRBV6-1, the J call TRBJ2-7, with no clear D. V shed 0 bases and J shed 4 bases, with 10 bases lying between them. The V gene's germline CDR1 is MNHNS and CDR2 SASEGT. CDR3 length equals 14 residues. The CDR3 sequence: CASSEAFGRYEQYF. In DNA form, the CDR3 reads TGTGCCAGCAGTGAAGCGTTCGGCAGATACGAGCAGTACTTC.

The rearrangement uses TRBV6-2 or TRBV6-3 and TRBJ1-5; TRBD1 aligns across 11 bases. V dropped 5 bases and J dropped 7; count of bases not matched to a gene: 10. CDR3 length equals 16 residues. CDR1 is MNHEY, CDR2 SVGEGT, per germline. CDR3 coding DNA: TGTGCCAGCAGTCAAATGGACAGGGGGCTTGGACAGCCCCAGCATTTT. Translating it yields CASSQMDRGLGQPQHF.

The chain has TRBV19 and TRBJ1-1; tentatively, D is TRBD1 (5 bases). From germline, CDR1 is LNHDA and CDR2 SQIVND (reference sequence). The CDR3 covers 15 residues. Trimming removed 3 bases at V and 1 base at J, with 12 bases between. The chain's CDR3 is CASSIMGVGNTEAFF. CDR3 nucleotide sequence: TGTGCCAGTAGTATTATGGGGGTTGGGAACACTGAAGCTTTCTTT.

The chain carries TRBV10-3 and TRBJ2-7; 8 nucleotides align to TRBD1. The germline gives CDR1 ENHRY, CDR2 SYGVKD. V lost 6 bases, J lost 0 bases, and 7 bases stayed unmatched. The CDR3 has 15 amino acids. CDR3 coding DNA: TGTGCCATCAGAGGATCGACAGGGGCCTCCTACGAGCAGTACTTC. Its translation is CAIRGSTGASYEQYF.

The chain recombines TRBV27 with TRBJ2-1; 7 nucleotides agree with TRBD2. CDR1 is MNHEY and CDR2 is SMNVEV in the germline V gene (reference sequence). Germline trimming cut 3 bases from V and 2 bases from J; bases unmatched to any gene: 4. The CDR3 length is 15 residues. The chain's CDR3 is CASSFGTSAYNEQFF. The CDR3 nucleotides are TGTGCCAGCAGTTTCGGAACTAGCGCCTACAATGAGCAGTTCTTC.

The V call is TRBV11-2, the J call TRBJ2-7, with 11 nucleotides matching TRBD2. The CDR3 is 16 residues long. The germline gives CDR1 SGHAT, CDR2 FQNNGV. V shed 6 bases, J shed 2 bases, and the junction held 9 bases outside the gene matches. DNA for the CDR3: TGTGCCAGCAGTCCACTGATAGCGGGAGGGACCTACGAGCAGTACTTC. Amino acid sequence: CASSPLIAGGTYEQYF.

This clone appeared a few times. The CDR3 nucleotides read TGTGCTAGTGGTTTACGTGTGAACACTGAAGCTTTCTTT. Amino acid sequence: CASGLRVNTEAFF. The gene calls are TRBV12-5 and TRBJ1-1; D uncertain. Germline V lookup: CDR1 LGHNT, CDR2 FRNRAP. The ends were cut back, 3 bases at V and 0 bases at J, with 5 bases in the middle. The CDR3 consists of 13 residues.

This clone was detected a few times. V is TRBV30 and J is TRBJ1-2; D is ambiguous. This CDR3 is 11 amino acids long. Trimming removed 5 bases from V and 4 bases from J, with 8 bases in between. CDR1 and CDR2 from the germline V gene are GTSNPN and SVGIG (reference sequence). CDR3: CAWDIGYGYTF. DNA for the CDR3: TGTGCCTGGGACATCGGCTATGGCTACACCTTC.

The chain couples TRBV7-9 to TRBJ1-6; perhaps TRBD1 as D (5 bases). Germline CDR1 SEHNR, CDR2 FQNEAQ (reference sequence). V was cut by 5 bases and J by 9 bases, with 17 bases left in between. This CDR3 is 15 amino acids long. The CDR3 DNA follows: TGTGCCAGCAGCCCGACAGCGGGAAGGGGTTCACCCCTCCACTTT. Its protein product is CASSPTAGRGSPLHF. The complete variable domain, with remaining parts taken from reference TRBV7-9 and TRBJ1-6, reads DTGVSQNPRHKITKRGQNVTFRCDPISEHNRLYWYRQTLGQGPEFLTYFQNEAQLEKSRLLSDRFSAERPKGSFSTLEIQRTEQGDSAMYLCASSPTAGRGSPLHFGNGTRLTVT.

This clone has a single count. The rearrangement uses TRBV19 and TRBJ1-4; tentative D call: TRBD1 (6 bases). Trimming left V 10 bases short and J 0 bases short, with 15 bases between. Germline V gives CDR1 LNHDA, CDR2 SQIVND (reference sequence). The CDR3 sequence is 15 residues long. CDR3 protein: CATLPGHATNEKLFF. CDR3 bases: TGTGCCACCCTTCCGGGACACGCAACTAATGAAAAACTGTTTTTT.